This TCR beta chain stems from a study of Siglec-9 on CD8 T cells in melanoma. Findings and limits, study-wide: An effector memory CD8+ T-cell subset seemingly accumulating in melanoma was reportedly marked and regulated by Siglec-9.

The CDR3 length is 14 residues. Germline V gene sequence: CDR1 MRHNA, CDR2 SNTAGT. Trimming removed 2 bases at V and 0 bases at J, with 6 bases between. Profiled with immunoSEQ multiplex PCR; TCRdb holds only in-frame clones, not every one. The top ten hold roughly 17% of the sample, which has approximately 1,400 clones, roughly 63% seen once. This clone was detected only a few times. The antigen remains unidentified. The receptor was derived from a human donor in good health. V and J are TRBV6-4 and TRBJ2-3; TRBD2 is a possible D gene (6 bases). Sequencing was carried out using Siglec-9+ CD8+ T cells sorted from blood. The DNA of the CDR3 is TGTGCCAGCAGTGACGGGACTAGCACAGATACGCAGTATTTT. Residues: CASSDGTSTDTQYF.